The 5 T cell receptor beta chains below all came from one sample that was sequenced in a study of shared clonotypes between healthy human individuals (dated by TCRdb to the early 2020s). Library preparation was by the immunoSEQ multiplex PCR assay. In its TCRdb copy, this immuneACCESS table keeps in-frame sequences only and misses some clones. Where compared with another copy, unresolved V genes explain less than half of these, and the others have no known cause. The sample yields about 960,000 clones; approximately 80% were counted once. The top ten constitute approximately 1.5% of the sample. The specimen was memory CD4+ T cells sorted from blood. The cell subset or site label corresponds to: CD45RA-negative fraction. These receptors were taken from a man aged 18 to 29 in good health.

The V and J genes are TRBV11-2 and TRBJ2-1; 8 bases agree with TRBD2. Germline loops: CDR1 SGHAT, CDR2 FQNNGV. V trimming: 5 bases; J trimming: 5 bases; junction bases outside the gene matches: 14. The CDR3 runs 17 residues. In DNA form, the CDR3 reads TGTGCCAGCAGCCCGCGTGGCGGCCGGGGGGGAAACAATGAGCAGTTCTTC. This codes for CASSPRGGRGGNNEQFF.

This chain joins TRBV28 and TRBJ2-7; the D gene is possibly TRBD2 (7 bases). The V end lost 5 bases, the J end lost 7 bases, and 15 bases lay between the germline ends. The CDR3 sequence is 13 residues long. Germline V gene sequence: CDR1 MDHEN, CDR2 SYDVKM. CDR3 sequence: CASSKGGAREQYF. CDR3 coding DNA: TGTGCCAGCAGTAAAGGGGGGGCCCGGGAGCAGTACTTC.

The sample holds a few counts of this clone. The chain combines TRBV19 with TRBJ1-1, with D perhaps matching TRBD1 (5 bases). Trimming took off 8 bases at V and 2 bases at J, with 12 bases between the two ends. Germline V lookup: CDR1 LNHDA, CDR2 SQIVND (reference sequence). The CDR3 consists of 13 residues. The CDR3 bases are TGTGCCAGTGGAGGAAGGGGAAACACTGAAGCTTTCTTT. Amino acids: CASGGRGNTEAFF.

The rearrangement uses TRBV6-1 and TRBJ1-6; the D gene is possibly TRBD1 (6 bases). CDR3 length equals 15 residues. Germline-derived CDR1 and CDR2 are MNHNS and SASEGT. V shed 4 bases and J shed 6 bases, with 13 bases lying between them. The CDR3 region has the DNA TGTGCCAGCAGTGTCCAAGACAGGAGTAATTCACCCCTCCACTTT. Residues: CASSVQDRSNSPLHF.

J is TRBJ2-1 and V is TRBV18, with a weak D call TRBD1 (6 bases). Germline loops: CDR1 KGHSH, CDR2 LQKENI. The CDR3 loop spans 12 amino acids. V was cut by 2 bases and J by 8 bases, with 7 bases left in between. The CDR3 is CASSPNRDEQFF. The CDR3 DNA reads TGTGCCAGCTCACCAAACAGGGATGAGCAGTTCTTC. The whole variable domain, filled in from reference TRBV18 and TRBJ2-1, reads NAGVMQNPRHLVRRRGQEARLRCSPMKGHSHVYWYRQLPEEGLKFMVYLQKENIIDESGMPKERFSAEFPKEGPSILRIQQVVRGDSAAYFCASSPNRDEQFFGPGTRLTVL.